Presented here are 5 T cell receptor beta chains from one specimen sequenced in a study of cytomegalovirus exposure and HLA in healthy donors. The study ran its PCR with 60 Vbeta and 13 Jbeta primers. Sequencing used immunoSEQ multiplex PCR; TCRdb keeps in-frame clones, though not all of them. The profile shows about 170,000 clones, around 80% of them singletons. What was sequenced was PBMCs. These receptors were taken from a man aged 18 to 29 in good health and CMV-seronegative.

This clone was observed once. The chain couples TRBV12-5 to TRBJ2-5; D uncertain. This CDR3 has 15 residues. The V gene lost 1 base and the J gene lost 0 bases, with 9 bases spanning the gap. The V gene's germline CDR1 is LGHNT and CDR2 FRNRAP. This chain's CDR3 is CASGLGQRNQETQYF. CDR3 nucleotides: TGTGCTAGTGGTTTGGGTCAGAGGAACCAAGAGACCCAGTACTTC.

The CDR3 spells CASSFQGDEKLFF. The CDR3 nucleotides read TGTGCCAGCAGCTTTCAGGGGGACGAAAAACTGTTTTTT. This sequence joins TRBV7-9 and TRBJ1-4; TRBD1 aligns across 7 bases. The germline V gene has CDR1 SEHNR and CDR2 FQNEAQ (reference sequence). The CDR3 is made up of 13 amino acids. V was pared by 3 bases and J by 8 bases, with 3 bases of the junction left unmatched.

This chain uses TRBV12-5 with TRBJ2-2; D possibly corresponds to TRBD2 (6 bases). V gave up 3 bases and J gave up 3 bases, with 32 bases separating them. The CDR3 extends over 22 amino acids. CDR1 and CDR2 (germline): LGHNT, FRNRAP. The CDR3 spells CASGFPRVVPSRGTGDTGELFF. The CDR3 DNA reads as TGTGCTAGTGGTTTTCCTCGCGTCGTCCCCTCGCGTGGGACGGGGGACACCGGGGAGCTGTTTTTT.

This clone was counted a few times. The genes are TRBV7-9 and TRBJ1-1; tentative D call: TRBD1 (6 bases). The V end lost 3 bases, the J end lost 7 bases, and 12 bases lay between the germline ends. CDR1 is SEHNR and CDR2 is FQNEAQ in the germline V gene (reference sequence). The CDR3 sequence is 13 residues long. The CDR3 here is CASSFFLTGEAFF. The DNA of the CDR3 is TGTGCCAGCAGCTTTTTTTTGACAGGTGAAGCTTTCTTT.

V and J are TRBV5-1 and TRBJ1-2, with 11 bases aligning to TRBD1. Trimming removed 3 bases from V and 7 bases from J; junction bases left unmatched: 5. Germline CDR1 SGHRS, CDR2 YFSETQ. The CDR3 spans 14 residues. DNA for the CDR3: TGCGCCAGCAGCTCTGGACAGGGGGCGTTTGGCTACACCTTC. Protein sequence: CASSSGQGAFGYTF.